The 30 T cell receptor beta chains below all came from one sample that was sequenced in a study of Graves' ophthalmopathy and Graves' hyperthyroidism. Amplified TCR beta CDR3 regions were obtained using RNA transcripts as template. After a first-round RT-PCR with HTBI primers, a second-round multiplex PCR was run. MiXCR was run by TCRdb on the multiplex PCR reads, yielding one entry per CDR3 protein. In the table there are 45,000 to 60,000 distinct CDR3 sequences, roughly half of which are singletons. Material for sequencing was peripheral blood. The receptors were sampled from an adult woman with Graves' ophthalmopathy.

This clonotype was recorded many times. The chain couples TRBV7-2 to TRBJ2-3; no clear D. The length of the CDR3 is 12 residues. V gave up 5 bases and J gave up 1 base, with 4 bases separating them. Germline V gene lookup returns CDR1 SGHTA and CDR2 FQGNSA. CDR3: CASSHGTDTQYF. CDR3 in DNA: TGTGCCAGCAGCCATGGCACAGATACGCAGTATTTT. Combining the CDR3 with reference TRBV7-2 and TRBJ2-3 gives the whole variable domain GAGVSQSPSNKVTEKGKDVELRCDPISGHTALYWYRQSLGQGLEFLIYFQGNSAPDKSGLPSDRFSAERTGGSVSTLTIQRTQQEDSAVYLCASSHGTDTQYFGPGTRLTVL.

Note on this clonotype: The junction departs from the called germline gene at one end, perhaps through a read error. V usage is TRBV16 and J usage is TRBJ2-5; 7 nucleotides agree with TRBD1. Germline V lookup: CDR1 KGHSY, CDR2 FQNENV. The CDR3 is 12 residues long. CDR3 sequence (DNA): TGTGCCTGCAGACAGGGCCAAGAGACCCTGTACTTC. It encodes CACRQGQETLYF. The entire variable domain, with the rest obtained from reference TRBV16 and TRBJ2-5, is as follows: GEEVAQTPKHLVRGEGQKAKLYCAPIKGHSYVFWYQQVLKNEFKFLISFQNENVFDETGMPKERFSAKCLPNSPCSLEIQATKLEDSAVYFCACRQGQETLYFGPGTRLLVL.

In this sample, this clonotype turned up many times. This chain uses TRBV4-2 with TRBJ1-1; D is unclear. V lost 2 bases and J lost 4, with 20 bases in between. Germline CDR1 reads LGHNA; CDR2 reads YNFKEQ. This CDR3 contains 17 residues. CDR3 sequence reads: CASSQLVTASVGTEAFF. The CDR3 region has the DNA TGTGCCAGCAGCCAACTGGTGACGGCCTCGGTCGGCACTGAAGCTTTCTTT.

About this clonotype: No conserved phenylalanine or tryptophan ends this CDR3, so it is likely a read error. The rearrangement links TRBV7-3 to TRBJ2-5; the match to TRBD1 covers 10 bases. This CDR3 has 14 amino acids. The germline V gene has CDR1 SGHTA and CDR2 FQGTGA. The CDR3 protein is CASSLDRGKEAQYV. CDR3 DNA sequence: TGTGCCAGCAGCTTGGACAGGGGGAAAGAGGCCCAGTACGTC.

The chain joins TRBV6-2 or TRBV6-3 to TRBJ1-1, with D possibly TRBD1 on 5 matching bases. Trimming cost V 7 bases and J 5 bases, with 23 bases left between them. The CDR3 totals 16 residues. Germline V CDR1 and CDR2: MNHEY, SVGEGT. The CDR3, as DNA: TGTGCCAGCACCACCGAGGGGCTGCCCGCAGGGACTGAAGCTTTCTTT. Residues: CASTTEGLPAGTEAFF.

This rearrangement joins TRBV5-1 to TRBJ2-1, with TRBD2 matching 7 bases. CDR1 is SGHRS, CDR2 YFSETQ, per germline. Trimming removed 3 bases from V and 7 bases from J; junction bases left unmatched: 10. The CDR3 extends over 15 amino acids. CDR3 nucleotides: TGCGCCAGCAGCTCCGGACTAATGGGGGGGAATGAGCAGTTCTTC. Its translation: CASSSGLMGGNEQFF. Full variable domain (missing parts from reference TRBV5-1 and TRBJ2-1): KAGVTQTPRYLIKTRGQQVTLSCSPISGHRSVSWYQQTPGQGLQFLFEYFSETQRNKGNFPGRFSGRQFSNSRSEMNVSTLELGDSALYLCASSSGLMGGNEQFFGPGTRLTVL.

The rearrangement uses TRBV20-1 and TRBJ2-3; maybe TRBD2 (5 bases). Trimming took off 6 bases at V and 0 bases at J, with 13 bases between the two ends. CDR3 size: 14 residues. Germline CDR1 reads DFQATT; CDR2 reads SNEGSKA (reference sequence). The CDR3 spells CSALGSDSTDTQYF. Here the CDR3 DNA reads TGCAGTGCCCTTGGGAGCGATAGCACAGATACGCAGTATTTT.

V gene TRBV7-2 combines with J gene TRBJ1-5; no definite D call. Trimming removed 5 bases from V and 3 bases from J, with 23 bases in between. The germline V gene encodes CDR1 SGHTA and CDR2 FQGNSA. The CDR3 has 18 residues. Here the CDR3 reads CASSHGGRGLILNQPQHF. The CDR3 coding sequence is TGTGCCAGCAGCCACGGAGGGCGCGGACTTATCCTCAATCAGCCCCAGCATTTT.

This clonotype was found once. V is TRBV7-3 and J is TRBJ1-2; the match to TRBD1 covers 9 bases. J lost 8 bases, V lost 5 bases, and 15 bases had no gene match. CDR3 length equals 16 residues. The V gene's germline CDR1 is SGHTA and CDR2 FQGTGA. This CDR3 reads CASSRHPGTGRSGYTF. The CDR3 DNA reads as TGTGCCAGCAGCCGACACCCCGGGACAGGGCGGAGCGGCTACACCTTC.

This chain connects TRBV11-1 to TRBJ1-5, with 10 bases lining up with TRBD1. The germline V gene encodes CDR1 SGHAT and CDR2 FQDESV (reference sequence). The CDR3 is made up of 16 amino acids. The trim removed 4 bases at V and 3 bases at J, leaving 6 bases unmatched. CDR3 in amino acids: CASSYTTGGINQPQHF. In DNA, the CDR3 is TGTGCCAGCAGCTATACGACAGGGGGCATCAATCAGCCCCAGCATTTT. Full variable domain (rest looked up from reference TRBV11-1 and TRBJ1-5): EAEVAQSPRYKITEKSQAVAFWCDPISGHATLYWYRQILGQGPELLVQFQDESVVDDSQLPKDRFSAERLKGVDSTLKIQPAELGDSAMYLCASSYTTGGINQPQHFGDGTRLSIL.

The rearrangement links TRBV5-6 to TRBJ1-1; unclear D gene. V shed 3 bases and J shed 7 bases, with 10 bases lying between them. Germline V gene sequence: CDR1 SGHDT, CDR2 YYEEEE. This CDR3 has 12 amino acids. CDR3 in amino acids: CASSWEDREAFF. CDR3 DNA sequence: TGTGCCAGCAGCTGGGAGGACCGTGAAGCTTTCTTT.

Details on this clonotype: Mismatch with germline at one junction end may stem from a read error. The chain couples TRBV25-1 to TRBJ2-2; TRBD2 might be the D (5 bases). From germline, CDR1 is MGHDK and CDR2 SYGVNS. The CDR3 sequence is 14 residues long. The CDR3 DNA reads as TGTACCAGCAGTGGCCTAGCAGACACCGGGGAGCTGTTTTTT. It codes for CTSSGLADTGELFF.

This clonotype turned up a few times. The V and J genes are TRBV20-1 and TRBJ1-5; D not resolved. Per the germline V gene, CDR1 is DFQATT and CDR2 is SNEGSKA (reference sequence). The CDR3 contains 8 residues. V was cut by 3 bases and J by 14 bases, with 5 bases left in between. The CDR3 is CSASSEHF. The CDR3 nucleotides read TGCAGTGCTAGCTCAGAGCATTTT.

Comments on this clonotype: This CDR3 is missing its conserved last phenylalanine or tryptophan, likely due to a read error. The chain carries TRBV7-3 and TRBJ2-5, with TRBD2 identical over 7 bases. Losses at the gene ends were 3 bases for V and 3 bases for J; bases not matched to a gene: 4. The CDR3 extends over 14 amino acids. The germline gives CDR1 SGHTA, CDR2 FQGTGA. The CDR3 nucleotides read TGTGCCAGCAGCTTGGACGGGGGGAAAGAGACCCAGTACTGC. Its translation is CASSLDGGKETQYC.

J is TRBJ2-7 and V is TRBV5-1; D uncertain. The CDR3 sequence is 11 residues long. Trimming took off 0 bases at V and 6 bases at J, with 4 bases between the two ends. Germline CDR1 SGHRS, CDR2 YFSETQ. CDR3 in amino acids: CASSLGAEQYF. The CDR3 region has the DNA TGCGCCAGCAGCTTGGGTGCCGAGCAGTACTTC.

There are many counts of this clonotype. CDR3 amino acids: CASTPRTVGIGDGELFF. DNA of the CDR3: TGCGCCAGCACTCCCCGGACAGTGGGGATCGGCGACGGGGAGCTGTTTTTT. The chain carries TRBV5-1 and TRBJ2-2; TRBD1 is a possible D gene (6 bases). Per the germline V gene, CDR1 is SGHRS and CDR2 is YFSETQ. The CDR3 consists of 17 residues. V was shortened by 6 bases and J by 7 bases, with 25 bases between the two germline ends.

V is TRBV7-8 and J is TRBJ2-7; no reliable D call. CDR3 length: 15 residues. Germline V gives CDR1 SGHVS, CDR2 FQNEAQ. V lost 3 bases to trimming and J lost 5 bases, with 17 bases between them. This CDR3 reads CASSLLGRTDDEQYF. CDR3 sequence (DNA): TGTGCCAGCAGCTTGCTCGGCAGGACGGATGACGAGCAGTACTTC.

The chain uses TRBV7-9 and TRBJ2-7; the D gene is possibly TRBD2 (6 bases). V was cut by 3 bases and J by 5 bases, with 11 bases left in between. Germline loops: CDR1 SEHNR, CDR2 FQNEAQ (reference sequence). CDR3 size: 13 residues. In DNA form, the CDR3 reads TGTGCCAGCAGCTTTGGAGGGAAAGACGAGCAGTACTTC. Translating it yields CASSFGGKDEQYF.

The chain recombines TRBV29-1 with TRBJ2-5, with 16 bases fitting TRBD2. The CDR3 length is 18 residues. Per the germline V gene, CDR1 is SQVTM and CDR2 is ANQGSEA. J gave up 2 bases and V 1 base, and 7 bases lay outside the gene matches. CDR3 coding DNA: TGCAGCGTTGAAGGTGTTGGGGGACTAGCGGGAGGGCAAGAGACCCAGTACTTC. Its protein is CSVEGVGGLAGGQETQYF.

This clonotype has only one observation. The rearrangement uses TRBV20-1 and TRBJ2-1, with 7 nucleotides matching TRBD2. This CDR3 has 12 amino acids. CDR1 is DFQATT and CDR2 is SNEGSKA in the germline V gene (reference sequence). Trimming took 3 bases from V and 12 from J; bases not matched to a gene: 8. CDR3 residues: CSASGIWEGQFF. DNA of the CDR3: TGCAGTGCTAGTGGGATCTGGGAGGGGCAGTTCTTC.

Notes on this clonotype: The junction departs from the called germline gene at one end, perhaps through a read error. This chain joins TRBV4-3 and TRBJ1-3, with 8 bases aligning to TRBD1. The CDR3 spans 15 residues. Germline V gene data show CDR1 as LGHNA and CDR2 as YSLEER. CDR3 loop: CASSRDRGPGNTIYF. Written as DNA, the CDR3 is TGCGCCAGCAGCCGAGACAGGGGTCCTGGAAACACCATATATTTC.

In this sample, this clonotype turned up many times. The rearrangement links TRBV6-5 to TRBJ1-2; D gene ambiguous. V was clipped by 6 bases and J by 4 bases, with 18 bases between them. The CDR3 is 15 residues long. From germline, CDR1 is MNHEY and CDR2 SVGAGI. This CDR3 is CASSERTTAPYGYTF. The CDR3 region has the DNA TGTGCCAGCAGCGAGCGTACGACGGCCCCCTATGGCTACACCTTC.

A remark on this clonotype: A clone one base away is much larger, so this may be a read error. This chain links TRBV6-7 with TRBJ2-2, with 7 positions matching TRBD2. TRBV6-7 is placed among ORFs of uncertain function. The CDR3 is 17 residues long. The CDR3 nucleotides are TGTGCCAGCAGTTACCCCGGGAGCGGGGATAACACCGGGGAGCTGCTTTTT. Residues: CASSYPGSGDNTGELLF.

This clonotype was observed many times. The chain is built from TRBV19 and TRBJ2-1; tentatively, D is TRBD2 (5 bases). Germline V CDR1 and CDR2: LNHDA, SQIVND (reference sequence). The ends were cut back, 7 bases at V and 6 bases at J, with 19 bases in the middle. CDR3 length equals 15 residues. DNA of the CDR3: TGTGCCAGTACGGGGATACACAAAACGAGCAATGAGCAGTTCTTC. Translated, it gives CASTGIHKTSNEQFF. The full variable domain, with the rest looked up from reference TRBV19 and TRBJ2-1, is DGGITQSPKYLFRKEGQNVTLSCEQNLNHDAMYWYRQDPGQGLRLIYYSQIVNDFQKGDIAEGYSVSREKKESFPLTVTSAQKNPTAFYLCASTGIHKTSNEQFFGPGTRLTVL.

The V and J genes are TRBV2 and TRBJ2-1; D may be TRBD2 (6 bases). V was pared by 8 bases and J by 12 bases, with 23 bases between. This CDR3 comprises 14 residues. Germline V gene sequence: CDR1 SNHLY, CDR2 FYNNEI. The CDR3 region has the DNA TGTGCCAGCTTGACTAGACGGGGCACAGATACGCAGTTCTTC. It is translated as CASLTRRGTDTQFF.

This clonotype was picked up a small number of times. This chain uses TRBV7-2 with TRBJ1-1; D gene unclear. V gave up 0 bases and J gave up 2 bases, with 13 bases separating them. The CDR3 contains 16 residues. Germline CDR1 reads SGHTA; CDR2 reads FQGNSA. The CDR3 sequence: CASSLAGASGNTEAFF. CDR3 DNA: TGTGCCAGCAGCTTAGCGGGCGCCTCTGGAAACACTGAAGCTTTCTTT. Variable domain in full (rest from reference TRBV7-2 and TRBJ1-1): GAGVSQSPSNKVTEKGKDVELRCDPISGHTALYWYRQSLGQGLEFLIYFQGNSAPDKSGLPSDRFSAERTGGSVSTLTIQRTQQEDSAVYLCASSLAGASGNTEAFFGQGTRLTVV.

This clonotype was seen many times. The chain joins TRBV4-1 to TRBJ2-7; 9 bases agree with TRBD2. CDR3 size: 15 residues. V lost 1 base and J lost 4; bases outside the gene matches: 5. In germline, CDR1 is MGHRA, CDR2 YSYEKL. The CDR3, as DNA: TGCGCCAGCAGCCAAGGGGTTAGCGGGAGTTACGAGCAGTACTTC. The encoded protein is CASSQGVSGSYEQYF.

A word on this clonotype: A much larger clone sits a single nucleotide away, making a read error possible. This chain connects TRBV6-6 to TRBJ1-3, with D maybe TRBD1 (5 bases). Germline CDR1 and CDR2: MNHNY and SVGAGI (reference sequence). This CDR3 has 15 residues. V shed 4 bases and J shed 0 bases, with 10 bases lying between them. The CDR3 sequence: CASSSWGISGNTIYF. In DNA form, the CDR3 reads TGTGCCAGCAGTTCCTGGGGGATCTCTGGAAACACCATATATTTT.

Many counts were recorded for this clonotype. This sequence joins TRBV6-1 and TRBJ1-6, with a weak D call TRBD1 (5 bases). CDR1 is MNHNS, CDR2 SASEGT, per germline. CDR3 length: 11 amino acids. V was shortened by 8 bases and J by 7 bases, with 6 bases between the two germline ends. The CDR3 sequence is CASRDNSPLHF. The CDR3 nucleotides are TGTGCCAGCCGGGACAATTCACCCCTCCACTTT.

The chain combines TRBV19 with TRBJ2-2; 7 nucleotides agree with TRBD1. This CDR3 comprises 14 residues. With V trimmed by 5 bases and J by 3 bases, 3 bases remained unmatched. Per germline, CDR1 LNHDA and CDR2 SQIVND (reference sequence). The CDR3 reads CASSGTVHTGELFF. The CDR3 region has the DNA TGTGCCAGTAGTGGGACAGTCCACACCGGGGAGCTGTTTTTT.